A selection of T cell receptor beta chains follows, all from one sample in a study of blood T cells in healthy people across ages. Each CDR3 protein gets one entry after TCRdb re-called the 5' RACE reads with MiXCR. The sample holds roughly 930,000 distinct CDR3 sequences, roughly 48% seen once. Sequenced: blood. The receptors were gathered from a man aged 25-40 years in good health. Each CDR3 is given with its conserved first and last residue. D genes are given only for firm matches. Clone size appears in some rows only: once, few, many, or a class for an expanded clone.

d_gene	abundance	j_gene	v_gene	CDR3nt	CDR3aa
-	-	TRBJ2-5	TRBV4-1	TGCGCCAGCAGCCAAGAGGGGAGGTGGGATGAGCCGTACTTC	CASSQEGRWDEPYF
TRBD2	-	TRBJ2-1	TRBV14	TGTGCCAGCAGCTCGCTCACTAGCGGGGCGACGGGCAATGAGCAGTTCTTC	CASSSLTSGATGNEQFF
TRBD1	many	TRBJ2-5	TRBV20-1	TGCAGTGCGCCGCCGGGACAGGGGACGAAGACCCAGTACTTC	CSAPPGQGTKTQYF
TRBD1	few	TRBJ2-1	TRBV24-1	TGTGCCACCAGTTCCCCCCGGACAGGTAACAATGAGCAGTTCTTC	CATSSPRTGNNEQFF
TRBD1	few	TRBJ2-5	TRBV5-1	TGCGCCAGCAGCTGGGGGACAGGGGGCGGGGGAGAGACCCAGTACTTC	CASSWGTGGGGETQYF
TRBD1	-	TRBJ1-1	TRBV5-1	TGCGCCAGCAGCTTGAGCCCACAGGGGCCTAACACTGAAGCTTTCTTT	CASSLSPQGPNTEAFF
-	few	TRBJ2-6	TRBV7-9	TGTGCCAGCAGCTTCTCCAGCTCTGGGGCCAACGTCCTGACTTTC	CASSFSSSGANVLTF
TRBD1	few	TRBJ2-7	TRBV5-4	TGTGCCTCTCGTCGGGACAGGGGTGCCTACGAGCAGTACTTC	CASRRDRGAYEQYF
-	once	TRBJ1-2	TRBV27	TGTGCCAGCAGTACGTCCCCAACGGGGGGCCGCTGTGGCTACACCTTC	CASSTSPTGGRCGYTF
TRBD1	-	TRBJ2-7	TRBV27	TGTGCCAGCAGTGGCCGGGACAGTTACTTTTACGAGCAGTACTTC	CASSGRDSYFYEQYF
TRBD1	few	TRBJ2-7	TRBV29-1	TGCAGCGTTGAAGAGGAGACAGGGGGGTCCGCCGAGCAGTACTTC	CSVEEETGGSAEQYF
TRBD2	-	TRBJ2-3	TRBV18	TGTGCCAGCTCACCTAGCGGGGGATCTTGGACGCAGTATTTT	CASSPSGGSWTQYF
-	-	TRBJ1-2	TRBV12-3/TRBV12-4	TGTGCCGGCAGTTTATCAGGGGGCTACACCTTC	CAGSLSGGYTF
-	few	TRBJ2-7	TRBV12-1	TGTGCCAGCAGCCCCGAAGGACTCTACTACGAGCAGTACTTC	CASSPEGLYYEQYF
-	-	TRBJ2-7	TRBV27	TGTGCCAGCAGTTTATCGAACCACTACGAGCAGTACTTC	CASSLSNHYEQYF